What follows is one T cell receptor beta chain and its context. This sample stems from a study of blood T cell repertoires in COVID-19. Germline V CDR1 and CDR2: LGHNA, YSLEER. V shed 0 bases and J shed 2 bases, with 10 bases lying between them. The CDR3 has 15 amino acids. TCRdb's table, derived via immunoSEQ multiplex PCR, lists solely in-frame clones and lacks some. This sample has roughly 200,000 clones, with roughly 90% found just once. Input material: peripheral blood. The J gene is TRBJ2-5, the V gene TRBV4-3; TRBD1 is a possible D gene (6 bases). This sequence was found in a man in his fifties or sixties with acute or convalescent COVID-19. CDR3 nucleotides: TGCGCCAGCAGCCAAGATACCGACAGGCAAGAGACCCAGTACTTC. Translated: CASSQDTDRQETQYF.